The sequence of this T cell receptor (beta chain) was determined in a study of T cells in narcolepsy (dated by TCRdb to 2016 to 2019). Regarding the research as a whole: Patients with narcolepsy type 1 or type 2 (NT1, NT2) and healthy control donors were enrolled in the study. Autoreactive T cells targeting hypocretin neuron self-antigens (hypocretin, TRIB2) were sought in narcolepsy patients, and TCR Vbeta sequencing was used to track clonotypes in blood and CSF. The study at large found these results: HCRT-specific and TRIB2-specific autoreactive clonotypes were highlighted in plots that compared CD4+ T cell clonotypes in CSF versus blood from the same patient. According to the report, autoreactive clonotypes were detected serially in the blood of the same patients and of different patients, but not in healthy controls. Patients and controls had similar numbers of sequenced blood memory CD4+ clonotypes, with averages of around 41,000 in patients and 33,354 in controls. No sequences matching autoreactive T cell clones were contained in some blood memory CD4+ repertoires from patients and controls.

The library was obtained by the immunoSEQ multiplex PCR assay. Imported from immuneACCESS, the table was reduced by TCRdb to in-frame sequences with V and J called. These copies leave out some clones; in studies compared against another copy, an unresolved V gene accounts for under half, and the cause of the remainder is not known. Counted in this sample were about 37,000 clones; 80% of them appeared once. The ten biggest clones cover about 1% of the sample. For TCR Vbeta sequencing, memory CD4+ T cells were sorted ex vivo from the peripheral blood of both healthy controls and narcolepsy patients. Concerning this clone: Its antigen is not yet known. A junction end diverges from the germline sequence, so it may reflect a read error.

This sequence originates from a human donor in good health. Sequencing was performed on memory (CD45RA-) CD4+ T cells from blood. The cell subset or site label, as the study defines it: memory T cells sorted ex vivo from peripheral blood.

The bases are TGTGCCATCAGTGAGTCGATCCGAAGACCCGAGCTGTACTTC. It is translated as CAISESIRRPELYF. The rearranged segments are TRBV10-3 and TRBJ2-7; no D segment can be confidently identified. Inclusive of the bounding cysteine and phenylalanine, the CDR3 is 14 residues long. Only the CDR3 part of the read is kept: 42 bases, read in frame from the first base. Taken from the germline V gene, the CDR1 and CDR2 loops are ENHRY and SYGVKD.